This T cell receptor beta chain was retrieved from a study of graft-versus-host responses after intestinal transplantation. On the study more broadly: Those transplanted obtained multivisceral, liver-intestinal, or isolated intestinal grafts.

The CDR3 is 13 residues long. The germline gives CDR1 LNHDA, CDR2 SQIVND (reference sequence). V lost 5 bases, J lost 6 bases, and 2 bases stayed unmatched. TCRdb's table, derived via immunoSEQ multiplex PCR, lists solely in-frame clones and lacks some. The repertoire includes about 15,000 clones, around 70% of them detected once, and roughly 3% sits in the top ten. Study-level points and caveats: Marrow from the recipient contained GvH clones, some of which had appeared first in ileum or blood. Early post-transplant HvG declines tracked with peak circulating GvH clone levels.

Intraepithelial plus lamina propria lymphocytes were released by processing graft tissue. This clone was seen only a few times. Its specificity is not known. J is TRBJ1-5 and V is TRBV19; 9 nucleotides line up with TRBD1. The sequence was collected from a human patient who received an intestinal transplant, so some T cells may come from the graft donor. The sequencing here drew on ileum tissue, taken 14 days after transplant. The CDR3: CASSGTGFQPQHF. Here the CDR3 DNA reads TGTGCCAGTAGTGGGACAGGGTTTCAGCCCCAGCATTTT. Full variable domain (remainder filled in from reference TRBV19 and TRBJ1-5): DGGITQSPKYLFRKEGQNVTLSCEQNLNHDAMYWYRQDPGQGLRLIYYSQIVNDFQKGDIAEGYSVSREKKESFPLTVTSAQKNPTAFYLCASSGTGFQPQHFGDGTRLSIL.